This TCR delta chain appears in the sequencing data of a study of γδ T cells in repeated Plasmodium falciparum infection. About the research overall: Some Malian samples span acute malaria episodes; others come from no-transmission periods.

Gammadelta T cells were flow-sorted from PBMC into Vgamma9/Vdelta2+ and Vdelta2-negative populations for bulk analysis. The CDR3 spans 29 residues. The germline CDR1 and CDR2 sequences are GEAIGNYY and EKD. V lost 2 bases to trimming and J lost 2 bases; unmatched junction nucleotides: 37. Turning to this clone: The antigen is unknown. The mismatch at residue 6 between this DNA's translation and the TCRdb protein of a much larger clone likely reflects a read error; the protein shown is translated from the DNA.

Sequencing covered both gamma and delta TCR chains per sample. TCRdb re-called clones from the multiplex PCR reads using CATT. Of about 93,000 delta-chain clones in the sample, approximately 0.96% were seen once. The study, taken as a whole, reports: Donors in Mali lived in a small rural village, largely one ethnic group. Vgamma9/Vdelta2+ T cells showed a stable polyclonal repertoire with shared TCRgamma sequences.

The gene calls are TRDV2 and TRDJ3; TRDD3 aligns across 11 bases. TCRdb is silent on the J gene; assignment here came from matching the DNA to germline. The TCR comes from a pool of human donors (malaria-infected and uninfected, not separated). Sample: gamma-delta T cells from blood. DNA for the CDR3: TGTGCCTGTGACAAGCGAGGTCGGCATCACCAGCTCGTGGCTGGGGGATACTCCCTTACGCCCTGGGACACCCGACAGATGTTTTTC. Translation: CACDKRGRHHQLVAGGYSLTPWDTRQMFF.